This T cell receptor beta chain was sequenced during a study of T cells in Graves' hyperthyroidism and ophthalmopathy. Study-wide background: Prior to any treatment, at the point of initial diagnosis, peripheral blood was collected.

This CDR3 has 14 amino acids. The ends lost 3 bases at V and 4 bases at J; junction bases unmatched: 4. From RNA transcripts, TCR beta CDR3 regions were amplified. The TCR CDR3 was amplified in a first-round RT-PCR using the HTBI primer set. MiXCR, applied by TCRdb to the multiplex PCR reads, yields one record per CDR3 protein. The sample holds around 240,000 distinct CDR3 sequences; approximately 14% are singletons and the top ten take approximately 12%. Ten or more counts support this clonotype. Sequences were obtained from blood. The receptor was derived from a woman in her 40s with Graves' hyperthyroidism that later progressed to Graves' ophthalmopathy. The chain employs TRBV12-3 or TRBV12-4 and TRBJ1-1; 8 nucleotides align to TRBD1. The CDR3 DNA follows: TGTGCCAGCAGTTTCAGACAGGGGCCCACTGAAGCTTTCTTT. Protein: CASSFRQGPTEAFF.